The 5 T cell receptor beta chains in this list originate from one sample, sequenced in a study of CD8 T cells in ankylosing spondylitis. Their target antigens are unknown. In TCRdb, the 5' RACE reads were re-called with MiXCR into one record per CDR3 protein. Of about 400,000 distinct CDR3 sequences detected, approximately 20% appear once; the ten largest clones hold around 17%. Overall study results and limits: Seemingly characteristic of ankylosing spondylitis blood was a TCR beta motif consisting of about 8 highly homologous variants.

Material: blood, either unsorted or a sorted T cell fraction (not recorded which). These receptors originate from a male donor with ankylosing spondylitis.

The chain combines TRBV3-1 with TRBJ1-1, with TRBD1 matching 10 bases. The germline CDR1 and CDR2 sequences are LGHDT and YNNKEL (reference sequence). This CDR3 region has 15 residues. Trimming removed 4 bases from V and 7 bases from J; junction bases left unmatched: 9. CDR3 DNA: TGTGCCAGCAGCCCAGAGGACAGGGGGGGCCATGAAGCTTTCTTT. It specifies CASSPEDRGGHEAFF. Full variable domain (rest looked up from reference TRBV3-1 and TRBJ1-1): DTAVSQTPKYLVTQMGNDKSIKCEQNLGHDTMYWYKQDSKKFLKIMFSYNNKELIINETVPNRFSPKSPDKAHLNLHINSLELGDSAVYFCASSPEDRGGHEAFFGQGTRLTVV.

This clonotype was found many times. DNA for the CDR3: TGTGCCATCAGTGAAGGGACAACTAACTATGGCTACACCTTC. Its protein is CAISEGTTNYGYTF. V gene TRBV10-3 combines with J gene TRBJ1-2; perhaps TRBD1 as D (6 bases). V was shortened by 3 bases and J by 0 bases, with 8 bases between the two germline ends. This CDR3 has 14 residues. CDR1 and CDR2 (germline): ENHRY, SYGVKD.

The V gene is TRBV5-1, the J gene TRBJ2-7; 8 bases are a match to TRBD1. Germline CDR1 is SGHRS and CDR2 is YFSETQ. This CDR3 has 14 amino acids. V gave up 4 bases and J gave up 2 bases; unmatched junction bases: 5. Here the CDR3 reads CASSRQGIPYEQYF. Written as DNA, the CDR3 is TGCGCCAGCAGCAGACAGGGGATCCCCTACGAGCAGTACTTC.

This clonotype was recorded a few times. The V gene is TRBV12-3 or TRBV12-4, the J gene TRBJ2-3; 9 nucleotides match TRBD2. The CDR3 spans 20 residues. Trimming took 5 bases from V and 1 from J; bases not matched to a gene: 19. For the CDR3, the DNA is TGTGCCAGCAGTCCCGGGACTAGCCAGAATCCTTTTAGTGGCACAGATACGCAGTATTTT. Protein: CASSPGTSQNPFSGTDTQYF.

This clonotype was picked up a small number of times. CDR3 loop: CSASLAGALHEQFF. The DNA for the CDR3 is TGCAGTGCTAGTTTGGCGGGAGCTCTACATGAGCAGTTCTTC. The chain joins TRBV20-1 to TRBJ2-1; 7 bases fit TRBD2. The CDR3 has 14 amino acids. Germline CDR1 DFQATT, CDR2 SNEGSKA (reference sequence). V trimming: 3 bases; J trimming: 8 bases; junction bases outside the gene matches: 10.